This TCR beta chain was captured by sequencing in a study of blood T cell repertoires in COVID-19 (TCRdb year 2020). As for the study more broadly: Samples from collaborators originated in the United States, Italy and Spain and spanned both the acute and convalescent phases of COVID-19. Sample metadata almost always included a de-identified subject ID, COVID-19 status, age in years and sex. Where available, HLA class I and class II types were obtained from metadata supplied by the sample provider rather than from assay-based typing. The material from the prospective study consisted of cDNA or gDNA derived from T cells, B-cell-depleted T cells, or PBMCs. The repertoires were made available in a free public database intended to serve as a resource for research on the immune response to SARS-CoV-2. Subjects who had been exposed to COVID-19, were actively infected with it, or had recovered from it provided the deeply sampled blood TCRbeta repertoires that made up the dataset. Samples came from the ongoing ImmuneRACE study (first 160 participants) plus 1,254 subjects from 6 global collaborators.

The immunoSEQ Assay, a bias-controlled multiplex PCR, was used to amplify TCRbeta CDR3 regions from genomic DNA. From the authors' description of their analysis: Within the assay, amplification of reference gene primers was used to estimate how many nucleated cells each sample contained. Sequence reads were collapsed and filtered to measure the absolute abundance of every unique TCRbeta CDR3 rearrangement. For each sample, productive Simpson clonality was calculated as the square root of Simpson's diversity index across productive rearrangements. This immuneACCESS table, as held by TCRdb, lists in-frame sequences with V and J called but not all clones. Of the missing ones, under half trace to an unresolved V gene in checked studies; the others have no known cause. V, J and clone size reflect that table, while D and trimming were determined from the DNA. For this sample the table gives under 200,000 clones, of which roughly 84% were detected only once. The ten largest clones take up about 9.1% of the sample.

Whole blood was collected in K2EDTA tubes by collaborating institutions according to the institutions' own protocols. For TCRbeta analysis, collaborators shipped samples in one of three forms: frozen whole blood, isolated PBMCs, or DNA extracted from either of those sample types. What the study reported, not specific to this receptor: How much clinical and demographic metadata was included differed by source and by participant, and the metadata was provided uncurated.

Taken from cysteine to phenylalanine, the CDR3 has 12 residues. The only DNA kept is the CDR3, 36 bases in frame from the first base. From a lookup of the germline V gene, CDR1 and CDR2 are MDHEN and SYDVKM. V sheds 6 bases and J sheds 7 bases, leaving 13 bases between their ends. With respect to this clone: This clone's antigen is unknown. It has no much larger one-base neighbor in the sample; base qualities were not kept.

The TCR was taken from an elderly woman with acute or convalescent COVID-19. Sequenced material: peripheral blood. This sequence uses TRBV28 and TRBJ2-7, and possibly TRBD1, on 6 matching bases. CDR3 reads: CASSLMRGEQYF. Read as DNA, the sequence is TGTGCCAGCAGCCTTATGAGGGGGGAGCAGTACTTC.